This record looks at one TCR beta chain sequence and its context. The data are from a study of Graves' ophthalmopathy and Graves' hyperthyroidism. About the study: Upon initial diagnosis and before any treatment, peripheral blood was collected.

The stable label applied to hyperthyroidism with no ophthalmopathy within 18 months of follow-up. Excluded were patients with other autoimmune diseases, uncontrolled infections, pregnancy or lactation. This CDR3 region has 17 residues. From germline, CDR1 is SGHRS and CDR2 YFSETQ. Trimming stripped 3 bases from V and 6 bases from J, with 24 bases between. As the template, RNA transcripts were used to amplify TCR beta CDR3 regions. RT-PCR in the first round used HTBI primers; a second-round multiplex PCR followed. TCRdb processed the multiplex PCR reads anew with MiXCR; each CDR3 protein has one entry. Here the sample spans about 400,000 distinct CDR3 sequences, under 25% being singletons.

The sequenced material came from peripheral blood. This clonotype was obtained from a woman under 30 with stable Graves' hyperthyroidism. This chain connects TRBV5-1 to TRBJ1-1; no definite D call. The CDR3 DNA follows: TGCGCCAGCAGCTCGTCGAGCATTTCTCAGCTTACGGCTGAAGCTTTCTTT. As protein: CASSSSSISQLTAEAFF.